The text below deals with one T cell receptor beta chain. As yet, its antigen is unknown. Fresh peripheral blood, about 9.6 ml, yielded the PBMCs. This sample was included in a study of T cells in Graves' hyperthyroidism and ophthalmopathy. Study at large: Peripheral blood samples were taken at initial diagnosis, prior to any treatment. Study outcomes and limitations: Peripheral blood also featured most of the thyroid clonotypes expanded above 0.001. Ophthalmopathy and stable hyperthyroidism were separated by a 13 V-J model.

The CDR3 is 13 residues long. The TCR beta CDR3 regions underwent amplification using RNA transcripts as the source. During a first-round RT-PCR of the TCR CDR3, the HTBI primer set was used. TCRdb re-called the multiplex PCR reads with MiXCR, one entry per CDR3 protein. Altogether 700,000 to 850,000 distinct CDR3 sequences are present, 35% being singletons, with the ten largest covering about a third. This chain links TRBV12-3 or TRBV12-4 with TRBJ2-7; 8 nucleotides line up with TRBD1. What was sequenced was blood. The TCR sequence derives from a woman aged 35 to 49 with Graves' hyperthyroidism. The CDR3 sequence is CASALTGGYEQYF. CDR3 bases: TGTGCTAGTGCCCTCACAGGGGGTTACGAGCAGTACTTC.